This record concerns one T cell receptor (beta chain) sequence. Its antigen is undetermined. The data derive from a study of beta chain features in type 1 diabetes. General study findings and limits: Across all four CD4+ subsets, people with type 1 diabetes showed modestly shorter TCRB CDR3s.

Sequencing targeted expressed TCRB transcripts, as all isolated RNA had been reverse transcribed. The method was immunoSEQ multiplex PCR; TCRdb's version includes in-frame clones alone and lacks a portion of them. The sample holds about 710,000 clones; about 14% are singletons and the top ten take approximately 0.039%. CDR1 MGHDK and CDR2 SYGVNS come from the germline V gene. The CDR3 runs 17 residues. Trimming cost V 5 bases and J 1 base, with 18 bases left between them. Each sorted population was over 98% pure. The chain employs TRBV25-1 and TRBJ2-1; perhaps D is TRBD1 or TRBD2 (7 bases each). The specimen was naive CD4+ T cells from blood. The receptor comes from a man aged 18 to 30 with type 1 diabetes. The CDR3 DNA is TGTGCCAGCAGTAGAGGGGAGGGGGCGGCATCCTACAATGAGCAGTTCTTC. Translating it yields CASSRGEGAASYNEQFF.